This T cell receptor (beta chain) was sequenced during a study of control samples from healthy donors and cancer patients. TCRdb's table, derived via immunoSEQ multiplex PCR, lists solely in-frame clones and lacks some. The profile covers roughly 120,000 clones, with roughly 90% appearing a single time and 17% taken by the ten largest. The CDR3 has 13 amino acids. CDR1 and CDR2 (germline): MNHEY, SVGAGI. With 2 bases removed from V and 7 bases from J, the gap between germline ends came to 9 bases. The chain links TRBV6-5 to TRBJ2-1; weak D call: TRBD2 (6 bases). Sample: blood. The receptor was derived from a woman in her fifties or sixties in good health. The CDR3 is CASSYVAANEQFF. CDR3 nucleotides: TGTGCCAGCAGTTACGTAGCGGCTAATGAGCAGTTCTTC.